This TCR beta chain emerged from a study of blood T cell repertoires in COVID-19 (dated by TCRdb to 2019 to 2021). A note on the overall study: Samples from collaborators originated in the United States, Italy and Spain and spanned both the acute and convalescent phases of COVID-19. Subjects who had been exposed to COVID-19, were actively infected with it, or had recovered from it provided the deeply sampled blood TCRbeta repertoires that made up the dataset. Samples came from the ongoing ImmuneRACE study (first 160 participants) plus 1,254 subjects from 6 global collaborators. The material from the prospective study consisted of cDNA or gDNA derived from T cells, B-cell-depleted T cells, or PBMCs. The repertoires were made available in a free public database intended to serve as a resource for research on the immune response to SARS-CoV-2. Where available, HLA class I and class II types were obtained from metadata supplied by the sample provider rather than from assay-based typing. A de-identified subject ID, COVID-19 status, age in years and sex were almost always included in the sample metadata. Summary of the overall study and its limitations: How much clinical and demographic metadata was included differed by source and by participant, and the metadata was provided uncurated.

In the prospective study, participants were about 18 to 95 years old, resided in fewer than 25 geographic areas of the United States, and were enrolled through a virtual design. To assign participants to cohorts, the prospective study relied on clinical history that participants themselves reported in a screening survey and a study questionnaire. Exposed participants had been in contact, within 2 weeks of entering the study, with a person who had a PCR-confirmed or clinician-diagnosed case of COVID-19. Each participant in the prospective study had whole blood, serum and a nasopharyngeal or oropharyngeal swab collected by mobile phlebotomists. Prospective study participants could optionally give additional blood draws and questionnaires over an approximately 2-month period. Blood samples from the prospective study were shipped frozen or at room temperature prior to DNA extraction. CDR1 and CDR2, looked up from the germline V gene (reference sequence), are MNHEY and SMNVEV. Including the terminal cysteine and phenylalanine, the CDR3 comprises 15 residues. Of all the DNA, just the CDR3 is kept, 45 bases in frame from base 1. V is pared back by 2 bases and J by 7 bases, with 12 bases lying between the germline termini.

The immunoSEQ Assay, a bias-controlled multiplex PCR, was used to amplify TCRbeta CDR3 regions from genomic DNA. Regarding the original processing steps: Within the assay, amplification of reference gene primers was used to estimate how many nucleated cells each sample contained. Sequence reads were collapsed and filtered to measure the absolute abundance of every unique TCRbeta CDR3 rearrangement. For each sample, productive Simpson clonality was calculated by taking the square root of Simpson's diversity index across productive rearrangements. In its TCRdb copy, this immuneACCESS table keeps in-frame sequences only and misses some clones. Where compared with another copy, unresolved V genes explain less than half of these, and the others have no known cause. The V and J calls and the clone size are those of that table, but D and trimming were determined from the DNA. The sample data list about 200,000 clones, and 75% to 90% of these were observed just once. The ten largest clones represent about 4% of the sample.

Details on this clone: It lacks a known antigen. No much larger clonotype is one base removed from it; base qualities were not supplied.

This sequence originates from a woman in her 30s who had been exposed to COVID-19. Sequencing was done on a sample of PBMCs or T cells enriched from blood (not recorded which). Rearrangement joined TRBV27 to TRBJ1-6; a tentative D match to TRBD1 spans 5 bases. The CDR3 protein: CASSLVQGGNSPLHF. The nucleotides are TGTGCCAGCAGTTTAGTCCAGGGAGGCAATTCACCCCTCCACTTT.